This T cell receptor (beta chain) was retrieved from a study of blood T cell dynamics during melanoma immunotherapy (TCRdb year 2020). About the study as a whole: All patients had metastatic melanoma and were given first-line pembrolizumab or nivolumab plus ipilimumab as standard of care in the United Kingdom. To find early correlates of response, the study profiled the peripheral T cell receptor repertoires of patients with metastatic melanoma both before and after one cycle of checkpoint inhibitor therapy. Consecutive patients formed a training cohort, and a further independent group of patients from the same centre was pooled into an external validation set.

Every bulk PBMC sample was loaded with the same fixed amount of 350 ng of DNA. TCR beta CDR3 sequences were amplified from genomic DNA using the immunoSEQ TCRb Assay kit according to manufacturer instructions. The KAPA Library Quantification Kit for Illumina platforms was used to quantify the pooled libraries by qPCR. Pooled libraries were sequenced on an Illumina NextSeq 500, clustered at roughly 0.55-1.1 pM. On the authors' methods: TCR data were analyzed using immunoSEQ ANALYZER and the R LymphoSeq package. A rearrangement efficiency score was calculated as productive divided by the sum of productive and non-productive CDR3 sequences. Clonality was measured with the Gini coefficient and diversity with the Renyi index at alpha=1, and both measures were compared pairwise between timepoints within each patient. In LymphoSeq, clonal relatedness was computed using an edit distance of 3, and repertoire similarity was computed using the Bhattacharyya coefficient. Linear discriminant analysis on week-3 changes in clonality and diversity was built with the R MASS and caret packages to classify response. Drawn from immuneACCESS, this table holds only the in-frame rearrangements with V and J called that TCRdb kept. Clones are partly lost; checked studies trace under half to an unresolved V gene and leave the rest unexplained. The V and J calls and the clone size are those of that table, but D and trimming were determined from the DNA. The sample table records under 15,000 clones; about four fifths of these occur just once. Approximately 9.4% of the sample rests with the top ten.

Note on this clone: Its antigen specificity is not known. No much larger clonotype is one base removed from it; base qualities were not supplied.

V and J are truncated by 4 bases and 2 bases respectively, leaving an intervening sequence of 15 bases. In the germline V gene, CDR1 corresponds to SQVTM and CDR2 to ANQGSEA. The CDR3, cysteine through phenylalanine, is 14 amino acids long. CDR3 DNA only is kept here, 42 bases in frame from base 1. In the paper's terms, the time point label means: pre-treatment baseline. Blood was sampled before treatment (T0) and at week 3 (W3), after the first cycle of checkpoint blockade. Except for two patients with rapid clinical progression, response was assessed 12 weeks after the first infusion by RECIST 1.1; disease control meant complete response, partial response or stable disease. Patients were not eligible if they had prior systemic cancer treatment, concomitant immunosuppressant therapy or synchronous other active malignancies. To track both circulating cells and T cell turnover, TCR beta was sequenced from bulk PBMC as well as from plasma cell-free DNA. Lymphoprep and SepMate tubes were used to isolate PBMC from blood, and red cell lysis was then performed. QIAamp DNA Blood Mini kits were used to extract DNA from both PBMC and sorted T cell subsets.

What the work shows at the level of the full study, not this receptor alone: The relatively small sample size was acknowledged as a potential limitation on generalization of the results. Whether the T cell clones behind the repertoire changes were melanoma-specific or instead reflected general immune activation was something the study could not determine. A bifurcated reorganization of the PBMC repertoire at W3, with increased clonality or increased diversity, was observed in patients who later achieved disease control, unlike in progressors.

The starting material was blood, obtained from a patient treated with checkpoint blockade. The chain couples TRBV29-1 to TRBJ2-7; the D gene is not confidently resolved. The clonotype was recovered from a human donor with melanoma. The nucleotides read TGCAGCGTTGCCTTGGACCCGGGCCCCTACGAGCAGTACTTC. Protein translation: CSVALDPGPYEQYF.